What follows describes a single T cell receptor (beta chain). Its antigen specificity is not known. Base qualities are not provided; no much larger clone lies one nucleotide away. This sample stems from a study of shared clonotypes between healthy human individuals (dated by TCRdb to about 2020). Describing the broader study: The cohort comprised a couple of women and three men aged 18 to 49 years. Between about 0.9 and 8.9 billion PBMCs per donor were obtained by leukapheresis. For each donor, CD4 naive and CD4 memory were each run on three plates, CD8 naive on two plates, and CD8 memory on one plate. The study deeply sequenced blood TCR repertoires of about 5 healthy adults to estimate repertoire size and the extent of clonotype sharing between individuals. Libraries were prepared and TCR repertoires were sequenced by different laboratories using diverse techniques, in order to increase sequencing depth and limit assay-specific biases.

Results the study describes overall, beyond this receptor: Sampling was restricted to blood, and TCR repertoires in tissue are likely to differ from TCR repertoires in blood. Even with the large sequencing depth, rarefaction of the sorted-subset datasets indicated that sequencing was incomplete. Sharing across several donors was observed for roughly 5% of naive CD4, 3% to 3.5% of naive CD8, over 2% of memory CD4, and around 0.4% of memory CD8 clonotypes. Because the study included a small number of donors, the genetic and exposure-history diversity represented was limited. Clonotypes shared by all four sorted-subset donors showed higher generation probabilities than non-shared clonotypes. Naive subsets generally had larger estimated clonotype richness than memory subsets. Pairwise subsampling led to the expectation that sequencing depth would affect the degree of clonotype sharing among donors.

Germline trimming: 5 bases from V, 4 bases from J; junction bases outside gene matches: 6. In the germline V gene, CDR1 corresponds to KGHSH and CDR2 to LQKENI. CDR3 length: 15 amino acids, cysteine to phenylalanine. Of all the DNA, just the CDR3 is kept, 45 bases in frame from base 1. Healthy HIV-negative adults with no recently reported acute infections or vaccinations were included as donors. All donors were Caucasian adults living in Nashville, Tennessee, USA. CD4+ T cells were enriched through magnetic negative selection, after which naive cells were positively selected on CD45RA and the remaining negative fraction served as the memory subset. Blood was collected by leukapheresis, and PBMCs were isolated by Ficoll-Histopaque density gradient centrifugation and then cryopreserved in liquid nitrogen vapor phase. Analytical flow cytometry was used to check the purity and quantity of every magnetically sorted T cell population. Genomic DNA was isolated from every sorted fraction and measured by UV absorbance on a Nanodrop 2000c.

Using the deep immunoSEQ assay, multiplex PCR amplified TCR CDR3 regions from genomic DNA. Extracted genomic DNA from each cell subset was spread evenly across all wells of several immunoSEQ 96-well plates, with each plate serving as a replicate. For sorted subsets, roughly 200 ng of genomic DNA, equivalent to 30,000 or so T cell genomes, went into each replicate PCR. The purified libraries were quantified using a Qubit 3.0 fluorometer, sized with a Bioanalyzer 2100, and then quantified again using the KAPA Library Quantification kit. Each immunoSEQ 96-well plate was sequenced on its own single-read 150-cycle Illumina NextSeq 550 flow cell. The study's processing was this. The immunoSEQ output contained only junctional sequences without quality scores, so filtering could not match that applied to full-length reads. To assign V/J genes and CDR3, sequences were annotated against IMGT germline references using PyIR, a Python wrapper for IgBLAST v1.9. Reads were removed for weak V/J assignments (E-value above 1e-6), missing CDR3, stop codons, out-of-frame junctions, or ambiguous translated residues. V3J clonotypes were defined as sequences sharing an identical inferred V gene, J gene, and CDR3 amino acid sequence. Percentage overlap between repertoires was calculated by dividing the number of shared unique clonotypes by the size of the smaller repertoire. RTK rarefaction, the Chao1 estimator, and Recon v2.1 estimates of unobserved clonotypes were used to assess repertoire richness. Generation probabilities for all TCRbeta clonotypes obtained by the gDNA method from several donors were computed using OLGA. Drawn from immuneACCESS, this table holds only the in-frame rearrangements with V and J called that TCRdb kept. Clones are partly lost; checked studies trace under half to an unresolved V gene and leave the rest unexplained. D and trimming come from the DNA, and the V and J calls and clone size come from that table. Counted in this sample were hundreds of thousands of clones; 55% to 85% of them appeared once. The ten largest account for 1.5% to 2% of the sample.

Recombination linked TRBV18 to TRBJ1-4, and 8 junctional nucleotides match TRBD1. The TCR was taken from a woman aged 25 to 39 in good health. Input material: memory CD4+ T cells sorted from blood. The sample's cell subset or site label, in plain terms: CD45RA-negative fraction. The DNA is as follows: TGTGCCAGCTCAAGAACGACAGGGGATAATGAAAAACTGTTTTTT. It codes for CASSRTTGDNEKLFF. Reference TRBV18 and TRBJ1-4 proteins supply the regions before and after the CDR3; the full variable domain is: NAGVMQNPRHLVRRRGQEARLRCSPMKGHSHVYWYRQLPEEGLKFMVYLQKENIIDESGMPKERFSAEFPKEGPSILRIQQVVRGDSAAYFCASSRTTGDNEKLFFGSGTQLSVL.